This T cell receptor beta chain was sequenced during a study of T cells in Graves' hyperthyroidism and ophthalmopathy. Study results and limitations: A model of 13 V-J pairs discriminated ophthalmopathy from stable hyperthyroidism.

This CDR3 comprises 14 residues. Germline V gene lookup returns CDR1 SNHLY and CDR2 FYNNEI. V shed 5 bases and J shed 1 base, with 12 bases lying between them. Amplification of TCR beta CDR3 regions used RNA as the template. A set of HTBI primers served as the primers for a first-round RT-PCR of the TCR CDR3. TCRdb analysed the multiplex PCR reads with MiXCR anew, one entry per CDR3 protein. The data contain a few hundred thousand distinct CDR3 sequences, roughly 20% of them singletons. This clonotype has a count of ten or more. Its target is not known. The sequencing sample was made of blood. This TCR came from a man aged 18 to 30 with Graves' hyperthyroidism. The chain combines TRBV2 with TRBJ2-7; possible D gene TRBD1, 5 bases. The CDR3, as DNA: TGTGCCAGCAGTCCTTTCGCAGGGTCCTACGAGCAGTACTTC. This codes for CASSPFAGSYEQYF.